The source of this T cell receptor (beta chain) is a study of T cell responses to AZD1222 COVID-19 vaccine. The V gene lost 6 bases and the J gene lost 3 bases, with 12 bases spanning the gap. CDR1 SNHLY and CDR2 FYNNEI come from the germline V gene. This CDR3 has 13 amino acids. Only in-frame clones appear in the TCRdb table, and some are missing; sequencing was by immunoSEQ multiplex PCR. The sample has more than 65,000 clones; less than 85% are singletons. This TCR was sampled from an adult who received the AZD1222 COVID-19 vaccine. The specimen was peripheral blood, collected 28 days after the second AZD1222 dose. The J gene is TRBJ2-7, the V gene TRBV2, with D tentatively TRBD1 or TRBD2 (5 bases each). CDR3 loop: CASSRDPRYEQYF. CDR3 coding DNA: TGTGCCAGCAGCCGGGACCCCCGCTACGAGCAGTACTTC.